This is a list of T cell receptor beta chains from one sample in a study of T cell responses to AZD1222 COVID-19 vaccine. Sequencing was performed with immunoSEQ multiplex PCR; in TCRdb, only in-frame clones are kept and a portion is missing. The table includes 100,000 to 150,000 clones, 80% to 90% detected once. Sequenced material: peripheral blood, taken on day 0 of AZD1222 vaccination. These receptors came from an adult in good health. The CDR3 runs from the conserved cysteine through the conserved F or W. The D gene is left open where the match is weak. Clone size appears in some rows only: once, few, many, or a class for an expanded clone.

TRBD1	-	TRBV28	TRBJ2-3	CASRGTGLDTQYF	TGTGCCAGCAGAGGGACAGGGCTGGATACGCAGTATTTT
TRBD1	once	TRBV11-2	TRBJ2-7	CASSFTTGSPYEQYF	TGTGCCAGCAGCTTTACGACAGGGTCACCCTACGAGCAGTACTTC
-	-	TRBV11-3	TRBJ1-2	CASSLTDRNYGYTF	TGTGCCAGCAGCTTGACAGACCGTAACTATGGCTACACCTTC
TRBD1	-	TRBV6-5	TRBJ1-2	CASLLTGGEFGYTF	TGTGCCAGCCTTCTGACAGGGGGCGAGTTTGGCTACACCTTC
TRBD2	-	TRBV4-1	TRBJ2-7	CASSQDEWTRLYEQYF	TGCGCCAGCAGCCAAGATGAGTGGACTAGACTATACGAGCAGTACTTC
-	-	TRBV2	TRBJ1-1	CASSQSPDLPNTEAFF	TGTGCCAGCAGCCAATCGCCGGACTTACCGAACACTGAAGCTTTCTTT
TRBD2	once	TRBV6-2/TRBV6-3	TRBJ2-5	CASSYSTFNGGAKETQYF	TGTGCCAGCAGTTACTCGACCTTCAACGGGGGGGCGAAAGAGACCCAGTACTTC
TRBD1	once	TRBV7-8	TRBJ2-7	CASSLGTGDVEQYF	TGTGCCAGCAGCTTAGGGACAGGGGACGTCGAGCAGTACTTC
-	few	TRBV11-2	TRBJ1-2	CASSSGAGNGYTF	TGTGCCAGCAGCTCGGGGGCCGGGAATGGCTACACCTTC
-	-	TRBV5-1	TRBJ1-5	CASSLEGTVNQPQHF	TGCGCCAGCAGCTTGGAAGGGACGGTAAATCAGCCCCAGCATTTT
-	-	TRBV5-8	TRBJ2-5	CASSLSYQETQYF	TGTGCCAGCAGCTTGAGCTATCAAGAGACCCAGTACTTC
TRBD1	-	TRBV4-2	TRBJ1-4	CASSQGRDRGNEKLFF	TGTGCCAGCAGCCAAGGCCGGGACAGGGGAAATGAAAAACTGTTTTTT
TRBD1	-	TRBV11-1	TRBJ2-4	CASGTGVGNIQYF	TGTGCCAGCGGCACAGGGGTTGGAAACATTCAGTACTTC
TRBD1	-	TRBV19	TRBJ2-1	CACSGDDRGPYNEQFF	TGTGCCTGTAGTGGCGACGACAGGGGGCCCTACAATGAGCAGTTCTTC
TRBD2	few	TRBV3-1/TRBV3-2	TRBJ2-1	CASSLGWWTSGGAEQFF	TGTGCCAGCAGCCTCGGATGGTGGACTAGCGGGGGGGCGGAGCAGTTCTTC
TRBD1	-	TRBV27	TRBJ1-1	CASSTRQGMNTEAFF	TGTGCCAGCAGTACCCGACAGGGCATGAACACTGAAGCTTTCTTT
TRBD1	once	TRBV5-1	TRBJ2-3	CASSPAGTGVGDTQYF	TGCGCCAGCAGCCCCGCCGGGACAGGGGTAGGAGATACGCAGTATTTT
TRBD1	-	TRBV6-2/TRBV6-3	TRBJ1-5	CASSSGQGSNQPQHF	TGTGCCAGCAGTTCAGGACAGGGGTCCAATCAGCCCCAGCATTTT
-	-	TRBV19	TRBJ1-2	CASSTRTALGYGYTF	TGTGCCAGTAGTACCCGGACAGCCCTTGGCTATGGCTACACCTTC
-	-	TRBV6-6	TRBJ1-1	CASSYLRGEGTEAFF	TGTGCCAGCAGTTACTTAAGGGGAGAGGGGACTGAAGCTTTCTTT
-	-	TRBV5-1	TRBJ1-6	CASSRVALTGTRSPLHF	TGCGCCAGCAGCCGCGTCGCACTTACAGGGACCCGATCACCCCTCCACTTT
TRBD1	-	TRBV30	TRBJ1-6	CAWSGGWTGDSPLHF	TGTGCCTGGAGTGGAGGTTGGACAGGAGATTCACCCCTCCACTTT
-	-	TRBV29-1	TRBJ2-3	CSAERTDTQYF	TGCAGCGCCGAGAGGACAGATACGCAGTATTTT
-	-	TRBV24-1	TRBJ1-5	CATSDGQTIPNQPQHF	TGTGCCACCAGTGACGGCCAGACTATACCCAATCAGCCCCAGCATTTT
-	-	TRBV30	TRBJ1-1	CAWPQTGMTRRAFF	TGTGCCTGGCCTCAGACGGGGATGACAAGGCGGGCTTTCTTT
-	-	TRBV19	TRBJ1-5	CASSIVGGVEPQHF	TGTGCCAGTAGTATAGTTGGAGGCGTGGAGCCCCAGCATTTT